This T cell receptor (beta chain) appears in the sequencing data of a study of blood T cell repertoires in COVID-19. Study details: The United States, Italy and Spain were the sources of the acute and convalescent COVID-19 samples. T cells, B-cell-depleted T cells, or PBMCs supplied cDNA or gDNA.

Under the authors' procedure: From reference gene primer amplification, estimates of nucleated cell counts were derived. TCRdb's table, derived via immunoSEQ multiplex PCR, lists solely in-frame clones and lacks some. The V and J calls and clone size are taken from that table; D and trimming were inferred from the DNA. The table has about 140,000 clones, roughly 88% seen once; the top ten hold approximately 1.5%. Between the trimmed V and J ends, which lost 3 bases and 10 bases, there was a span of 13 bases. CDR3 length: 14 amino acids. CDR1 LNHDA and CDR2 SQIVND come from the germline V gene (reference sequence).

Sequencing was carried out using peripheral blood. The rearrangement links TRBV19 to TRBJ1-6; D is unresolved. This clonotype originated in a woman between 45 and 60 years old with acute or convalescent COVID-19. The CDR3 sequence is CASSMKRVLSPLHF. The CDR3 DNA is TGTGCCAGTAGTATGAAGAGGGTACTCTCACCCCTCCACTTT.